A selection of T cell receptor beta chains follows, all from one sample in a study of blood T cell repertoires in COVID-19. TCRdb's copy holds only in-frame clones and misses some; the assay was immunoSEQ multiplex PCR. The sample includes about 81,000 clones, around 91% of them seen just once. Sequencing was done on a sample of peripheral blood. These TCRs come from a woman in her forties or fifties in a cohort sampled during active COVID-19. Each CDR3 is given with its conserved first and last residue. Each record gives: J gene, V gene, clone size, D gene, CDR3 DNA, CDR3 protein. The D gene is left open where the match is weak. Some rows mark clone size as missing; the rest say once, few, many or name a class of expanded clone.

J: TRBJ2-5
V: TRBV6-6
size: once
D: TRBD1
DNA: TGTGCCAGCAGCACAGGGGTGTGGGAGACCCAGTACTTC
CDR3: CASSTGVWETQYF

J: TRBJ2-7
V: TRBV5-4
size: .
D: TRBD1
DNA: TGTGCCAGCAGCCCCAGGACCCCGGGACAGGGAGGCGAGCAGTACTTC
CDR3: CASSPRTPGQGGEQYF

J: TRBJ2-5
V: TRBV5-1
size: .
D: TRBD2
DNA: TGCGCCAGCAGCGCCACTAGCGCCCCCCAAGAGACCCAGTACTTC
CDR3: CASSATSAPQETQYF

J: TRBJ2-5
V: TRBV19
size: .
D: .
DNA: TGTGCCAGTAGTCGGGGAAACCAAGAGACCCAGTACTTC
CDR3: CASSRGNQETQYF

J: TRBJ1-4
V: TRBV7-9
size: .
D: TRBD1
DNA: TGTGCCAGCAGCCCATACAGGGGAACTAATGAAAAACTGTTTTTT
CDR3: CASSPYRGTNEKLFF

J: TRBJ1-1
V: TRBV29-1
size: .
D: .
DNA: TGCAGCGTTTACCTACAGGGTGAAGCTTTCTTT
CDR3: CSVYLQGEAFF

J: TRBJ2-3
V: TRBV2
size: .
D: .
DNA: TGTGCCAGCAGTGAGATGGGACCGGGACAAGCAGATACGCAGTATTTT
CDR3: CASSEMGPGQADTQYF

J: TRBJ2-5
V: TRBV6-2/TRBV6-3
size: .
D: TRBD2
DNA: TGTGCCAGCAGTTACTCGGTCTGGGGAGGGGATCAAGAGACCCAGTACTTC
CDR3: CASSYSVWGGDQETQYF

J: TRBJ2-5
V: TRBV2
size: .
D: .
DNA: TGTGCCGGCCTCCGGAGGGCAGGGGAGACCCAGTACTTC
CDR3: CAGLRRAGETQYF

J: TRBJ1-4
V: TRBV6-5
size: .
D: TRBD1
DNA: TGTGCCAGCCGGGACAGGGGGCTCACTAATGAAAAACTGTTTTTT
CDR3: CASRDRGLTNEKLFF

J: TRBJ1-3
V: TRBV5-4
size: few
D: .
DNA: TGTGCCAGCAGCGTAGACAACTCTGGAAACACCATATATTTT
CDR3: CASSVDNSGNTIYF

J: TRBJ1-1
V: TRBV20-1
size: .
D: .
DNA: TGCAGTGCCAGTCGGCAGGATCAGAACACTGAAGCTTTCTTT
CDR3: CSASRQDQNTEAFF

J: TRBJ2-5
V: TRBV28
size: .
D: .
DNA: TGTGCCAGCAGCCCGGGACAATACCAAGAGACCCAGTACTTC
CDR3: CASSPGQYQETQYF

J: TRBJ1-6
V: TRBV2
size: .
D: TRBD1
DNA: TGTGCCAGCACAGGGGGTACGAATTGGGCCCTCCACTTT
CDR3: CASTGGTNWALHF

J: TRBJ1-1
V: TRBV5-1
size: few
D: TRBD1
DNA: TGCGCCAGCAGCTTGGCCCGGACAGGGAACACTGAAGCTTTCTTT
CDR3: CASSLARTGNTEAFF

J: TRBJ2-7
V: TRBV20-1
size: .
D: .
DNA: TGCAGTGCTCACGACAGTCTCGAGCAGTACTTC
CDR3: CSAHDSLEQYF

J: TRBJ2-4
V: TRBV3-1/TRBV3-2
size: .
D: .
DNA: TGTGCCAGCAGCCAAGTTGAAGGCGGGACGGCCAAAAACATTCAGTACTTC
CDR3: CASSQVEGGTAKNIQYF

J: TRBJ2-7
V: TRBV12-5
size: .
D: TRBD1
DNA: TGTGCTAGTGGTTTGGCGGTGACAGGGAACTCCTACGAGCAGTACTTC
CDR3: CASGLAVTGNSYEQYF

J: TRBJ2-3
V: TRBV5-4
size: .
D: .
DNA: TGTGCCAGCAGTATACAGGGACAAGATACGCAGTATTTT
CDR3: CASSIQGQDTQYF

J: TRBJ1-2
V: TRBV3-1/TRBV3-2
size: .
D: TRBD1
DNA: TGTGCCAGCCAGCGGACAGGGTCTGGCTACACCTTC
CDR3: CASQRTGSGYTF

J: TRBJ2-7
V: TRBV19
size: once
D: TRBD2
DNA: TGTGCCAGTAGTCCCTGGACTAGCCCATCCTACGAGCAGTACTTC
CDR3: CASSPWTSPSYEQYF

J: TRBJ1-1
V: TRBV7-3
size: .
D: .
DNA: TGTGCCAGCAGCTTAGGCAGGAACACTGAAGCTTTCTTT
CDR3: CASSLGRNTEAFF

J: TRBJ2-7
V: TRBV28
size: .
D: TRBD2
DNA: TGTGCCAGCAGCCCCCACCTAGCGGGTCCCTACGAGCAGTACTTC
CDR3: CASSPHLAGPYEQYF

J: TRBJ1-2
V: TRBV7-3
size: once
D: .
DNA: TGTGCCAGCAGCCTGGGCGACAGTCTCCGAGGCTACACCTTC
CDR3: CASSLGDSLRGYTF

J: TRBJ2-6
V: TRBV3-1/TRBV3-2
size: .
D: .
DNA: TGTGCCAGCAGCCAAGATTTCCTCTCTGGGGCCAACGTCCTGACTTTC
CDR3: CASSQDFLSGANVLTF

J: TRBJ2-5
V: TRBV28
size: .
D: TRBD2
DNA: TGTGCCAGCAGCTCCAGACTAGCGGGAGAACGAGAGACCCAGTACTTC
CDR3: CASSSRLAGERETQYF

J: TRBJ1-2
V: TRBV29-1
size: .
D: .
DNA: TGCAGCGTGGAGGGTGAAAGGCCCCTCGCTTACACCTTC
CDR3: CSVEGERPLAYTF

J: TRBJ1-1
V: TRBV7-9
size: .
D: .
DNA: TGTGCCAGCAGCCCCTGGGTGGCGGCGAACACTGAAGCTTTCTTT
CDR3: CASSPWVAANTEAFF

J: TRBJ1-2
V: TRBV6-5
size: .
D: TRBD1
DNA: TGTGCCAGCAGATACCCGGGACAGCCTAACTATGGCTACACCTTC
CDR3: CASRYPGQPNYGYTF

J: TRBJ2-7
V: TRBV18
size: .
D: .
DNA: TGTGCCAGCTCATCGGCGGGGGCGGGTACCTACGAGCAGTACTTC
CDR3: CASSSAGAGTYEQYF

J: TRBJ2-3
V: TRBV7-8
size: .
D: .
DNA: TGTGCCAGCAGCTTAGTGGCACCAGGCCTTACGGGAGCCGGCACAGATACGCAGTATTTT
CDR3: CASSLVAPGLTGAGTDTQYF

J: TRBJ1-1
V: TRBV6-5
size: .
D: .
DNA: TGTGCCATTGGGAGCAGGAACACTGAAGCTTTCTTT
CDR3: CAIGSRNTEAFF

J: TRBJ1-5
V: TRBV19
size: .
D: TRBD1
DNA: TGTGCCAGTAGTATAGGCGGGACAGGTTCTCATAGCAATCAGCCCCAGCATTTT
CDR3: CASSIGGTGSHSNQPQHF

J: TRBJ2-7
V: TRBV29-1
size: .
D: TRBD1
DNA: TGCAGCGTGACCAACCGACAGGGGGCACGCGAGCAGTACTTC
CDR3: CSVTNRQGAREQYF

J: TRBJ1-6
V: TRBV19
size: .
D: .
DNA: TGTGCCAGTAGTATTCCTGGAGGGTCACCCCTCCACTTT
CDR3: CASSIPGGSPLHF

J: TRBJ2-1
V: TRBV18
size: .
D: .
DNA: TGTGCCAGCTCACCGACGAGCAGGACGAGGGATTCGGATGAGCAGTTCTTC
CDR3: CASSPTSRTRDSDEQFF

J: TRBJ2-1
V: TRBV18
size: .
D: TRBD1
DNA: TGTGCCAGCTCACCCTTCGGGACAGGGGATGAGCAGTTCTTC
CDR3: CASSPFGTGDEQFF

J: TRBJ2-3
V: TRBV18
size: .
D: .
DNA: TGTGCCAGCTCACCAACGGAGGGACTCCCGCCGGATACGCAGTATTTT
CDR3: CASSPTEGLPPDTQYF

J: TRBJ2-5
V: TRBV7-8
size: once
D: .
DNA: TGTGCCAGCAGCAAGAGTACTACCACACCAGAGACCCAGTACTTC
CDR3: CASSKSTTTPETQYF

J: TRBJ2-7
V: TRBV6-1
size: .
D: TRBD1
DNA: TGTGCCAGCAGTGAGGGGACAGGGGGCTACGAGCAGTACTTC
CDR3: CASSEGTGGYEQYF

J: TRBJ1-5
V: TRBV5-5
size: .
D: TRBD1
DNA: TGTGCCAGCAGCGGAACAGGGGGCCAAGCCAATCAGCCCCAGCATTTT
CDR3: CASSGTGGQANQPQHF

J: TRBJ2-5
V: TRBV6-6
size: .
D: TRBD1
DNA: TGTGCCAGCAACAGGGGAAATCAAGAGACCCAGTACTTC
CDR3: CASNRGNQETQYF

J: TRBJ1-4
V: TRBV11-3
size: .
D: .
DNA: TGTGCCAACGAAGCGCAGGGGCCGCGTATCGTTAATGAAAAACTGTTTTTT
CDR3: CANEAQGPRIVNEKLFF

J: TRBJ2-7
V: TRBV29-1
size: .
D: .
DNA: TGCAGCGGCAGCGACTCCTACGAGCAGTACTTC
CDR3: CSGSDSYEQYF

J: TRBJ2-1
V: TRBV3-1/TRBV3-2
size: few
D: .
DNA: TGTGCCAGCAGCCAAGATAGGGGGAGCAACAATGAGCAGTTCTTC
CDR3: CASSQDRGSNNEQFF

J: TRBJ1-1
V: TRBV6-5
size: .
D: .
DNA: TGTGCCAGCAGTTACAGGGGATTGAACACTGAAGCTTTCTTT
CDR3: CASSYRGLNTEAFF

J: TRBJ1-1
V: TRBV7-8
size: .
D: TRBD1
DNA: TGTGCCAGCAGCCGGGACTGGACAGGGCCCTTTATGAACACTGAAGCTTTCTTT
CDR3: CASSRDWTGPFMNTEAFF

J: TRBJ2-7
V: TRBV29-1
size: .
D: TRBD1
DNA: TGCAGCGTTGAACGGGTGCAGGGGGACTCCTACGAGCAGTACTTC
CDR3: CSVERVQGDSYEQYF

J: TRBJ1-2
V: TRBV7-9
size: .
D: TRBD1
DNA: TGTGCCAGCAGCTTGGACGGGACAGAGTTACTTAACTATGGCTACACCTTC
CDR3: CASSLDGTELLNYGYTF

J: TRBJ1-2
V: TRBV28
size: .
D: .
DNA: TGTGCCAGCAGTTTAGGGAGAAACTATGGCTACACCTTC
CDR3: CASSLGRNYGYTF

J: TRBJ1-2
V: TRBV27
size: .
D: .
DNA: TGTGCCAGCAGTTCCCACACCACAGGCGCCTATGGCTACACCTTC
CDR3: CASSSHTTGAYGYTF

J: TRBJ2-1
V: TRBV23-1
size: .
D: .
DNA: TGCGCCAGCAGTCAAATCCCCTTGAGCGCGGGCCGACAGTTCTTC
CDR3: CASSQIPLSAGRQFF

J: TRBJ1-1
V: TRBV28
size: .
D: .
DNA: TGTGCCAGCAGTCCCGCGTTGCAGAACACTGAAGCTTTCTTT
CDR3: CASSPALQNTEAFF

J: TRBJ2-5
V: TRBV27
size: .
D: TRBD2
DNA: TGTGCCAGCAGTGGACTAGCGGGGCCCCAAGAGACCCAGTACTTC
CDR3: CASSGLAGPQETQYF